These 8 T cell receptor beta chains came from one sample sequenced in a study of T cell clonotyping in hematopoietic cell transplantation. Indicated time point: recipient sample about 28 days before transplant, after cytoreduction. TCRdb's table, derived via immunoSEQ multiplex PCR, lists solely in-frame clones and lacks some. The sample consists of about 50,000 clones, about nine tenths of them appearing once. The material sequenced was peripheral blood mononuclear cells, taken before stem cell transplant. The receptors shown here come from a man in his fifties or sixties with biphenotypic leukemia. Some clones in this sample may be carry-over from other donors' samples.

CDR3 DNA sequence: TGTGCCAGCAGTGCGAGGAGCCTCTATGGCTACACCTTC. Protein product: CASSARSLYGYTF. The chain combines TRBV2 with TRBJ1-2, with D uncertain. Germline lookup yields CDR1 SNHLY and CDR2 FYNNEI. This CDR3 has 13 residues. V was clipped by 4 bases and J by 4 bases, with 10 bases between them.

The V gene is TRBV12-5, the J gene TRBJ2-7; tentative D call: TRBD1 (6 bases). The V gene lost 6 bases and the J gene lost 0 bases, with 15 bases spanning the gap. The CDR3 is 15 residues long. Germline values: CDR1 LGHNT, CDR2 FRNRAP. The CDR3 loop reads CASGPRQASSYEQYF. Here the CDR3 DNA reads TGTGCTAGTGGCCCCAGACAGGCGAGCTCCTACGAGCAGTACTTC.

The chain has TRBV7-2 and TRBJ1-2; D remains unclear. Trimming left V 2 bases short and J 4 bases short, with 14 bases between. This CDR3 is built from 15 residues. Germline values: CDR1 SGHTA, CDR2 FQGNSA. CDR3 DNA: TGTGCCAGCAGCTTAAGTCAGGCGACCCTCTATGGCTACACCTTC. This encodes CASSLSQATLYGYTF.

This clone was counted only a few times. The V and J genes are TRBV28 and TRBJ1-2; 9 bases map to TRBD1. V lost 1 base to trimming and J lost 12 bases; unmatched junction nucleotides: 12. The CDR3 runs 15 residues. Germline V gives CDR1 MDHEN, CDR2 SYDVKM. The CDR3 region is CASSLSEGQGFPHTF. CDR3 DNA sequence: TGTGCCAGCAGTTTATCCGAGGGACAGGGATTTCCTCACACCTTC.

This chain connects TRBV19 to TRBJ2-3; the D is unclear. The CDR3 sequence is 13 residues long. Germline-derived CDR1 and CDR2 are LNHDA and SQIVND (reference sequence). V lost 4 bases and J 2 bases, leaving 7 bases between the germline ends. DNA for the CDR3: TGTGCCAGTAGTAGTCAGTCCACAGATACGCAGTATTTT. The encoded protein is CASSSQSTDTQYF.

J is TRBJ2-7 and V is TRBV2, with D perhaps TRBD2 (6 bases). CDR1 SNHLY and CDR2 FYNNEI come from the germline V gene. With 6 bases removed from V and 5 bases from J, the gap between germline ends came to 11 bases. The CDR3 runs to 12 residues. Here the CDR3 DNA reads TGTGCCAGCAGGGCGGGACTTGACGAGCAGTACTTC. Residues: CASRAGLDEQYF.

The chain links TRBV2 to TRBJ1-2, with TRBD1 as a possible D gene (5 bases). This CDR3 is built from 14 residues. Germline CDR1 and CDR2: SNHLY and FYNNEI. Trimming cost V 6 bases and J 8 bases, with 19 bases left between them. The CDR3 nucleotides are TGTGCCAGCAGGGGGCGAAGCGGAGTTAAGGGCTACACCTTC. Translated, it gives CASRGRSGVKGYTF.

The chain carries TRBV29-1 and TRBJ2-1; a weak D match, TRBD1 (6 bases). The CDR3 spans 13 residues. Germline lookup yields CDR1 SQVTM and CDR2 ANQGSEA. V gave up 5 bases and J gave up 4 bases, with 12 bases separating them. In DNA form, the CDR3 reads TGCAGCGTTACAGGGATGGGATACAATGAGCAGTTCTTC. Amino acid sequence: CSVTGMGYNEQFF.